This T cell receptor (beta chain) was identified during a study of Graves' ophthalmopathy and Graves' hyperthyroidism. On the study more broadly: Investigators collected peripheral blood at initial diagnosis, before any treatment was given.

The CDR3 length is 11 residues. Germline V gene data show CDR1 as MNHNS and CDR2 as SASEGT. Deletions cut 7 bases from V and 10 bases from J, with 14 bases between. The authors amplified TCR beta CDR3 regions from RNA transcripts. Scientists carried out first-round RT-PCR using HTBI primers and then a second-round multiplex PCR. TCRdb reprocessed the multiplex PCR reads with MiXCR, giving one entry per CDR3 protein. The table records roughly 350,000 distinct CDR3 sequences, roughly 15% of them present only once. Sequences were obtained from peripheral blood. The chain employs TRBV6-1 and TRBJ2-7; no clear D gene. The origin of this receptor is an adult woman with stable Graves' hyperthyroidism. The CDR3 region has the DNA TGTGCCAGCAACAAGGCCGGCGATCAGTACTTC. Its protein product is CASNKAGDQYF.